Listed below are T cell receptor beta chains from one sample, sequenced in a study of cytotoxic CD8 clonotypes in ibrutinib-treated CLL. Sequenced by immunoSEQ multiplex PCR; TCRdb stores in-frame clones only, minus some. The sample yields over 100,000 clones, around 85% seen once. The specimen was PBMCs, collected after 24 months of ibrutinib treatment. These receptors originate from a human donor with chronic lymphocytic leukemia. CDR3s include the opening cysteine and the closing phenylalanine or tryptophan. D genes are given only for firm matches. Size values are once, few and many counts, or a class for expanded clones, and some rows have none.

clone size | J gene | D gene | V gene | CDR3 DNA | CDR3 protein
NA | TRBJ1-1 | NA | TRBV7-9 | TGTGCCAGCAGCCAGGATACTGAAGCTTTCTTT | CASSQDTEAFF
NA | TRBJ2-1 | NA | TRBV10-3 | TGTGCCATCAGTGCACAGGGGGGACTAGCAGGGCATGAGCAGTTCTTC | CAISAQGGLAGHEQFF
NA | TRBJ1-2 | NA | TRBV4-1 | TGCGCCAGCAGCCACCCGGGGGACTACTATGGCTACACCTTC | CASSHPGDYYGYTF
NA | TRBJ1-4 | NA | TRBV18 | TGTGCCAGCTCAAACCCAACTAATGAAAAACTGTTTTTT | CASSNPTNEKLFF
NA | TRBJ2-1 | NA | TRBV6-4 | TGTGCCAGCAGTGACTCCCCCCTAGGGGAGCAGTTCTTC | CASSDSPLGEQFF
NA | TRBJ2-1 | TRBD2 | TRBV6-5 | TGTGCCAGCAGTTACTCCCGGACTAGTGGGGGTGAGCAGTTCTTC | CASSYSRTSGGEQFF
NA | TRBJ1-2 | NA | TRBV15 | TGTGCCACCAGCAGAGATCCCGGCCTCTATGGCTACACCTTC | CATSRDPGLYGYTF
NA | TRBJ1-5 | NA | TRBV7-2 | TGTGCCTCCAGGGGAGACTCAGGGCAGCCCCAGCATTTT | CASRGDSGQPQHF
NA | TRBJ2-1 | NA | TRBV4-1 | TGCGCCAGCAGCCAAGTGGACATCCTCTCCTACAATGAGCAGTTCTTC | CASSQVDILSYNEQFF
NA | TRBJ1-2 | NA | TRBV6-5 | TGTGCCAGCAGTTACTCGACGAAGGTCCGGAGCACCTTC | CASSYSTKVRSTF
NA | TRBJ1-5 | TRBD1 | TRBV7-6 | TGTGCCAGCAGCACGGGACAGAGAGTTAGCAATCAGCCCCAGCATTTT | CASSTGQRVSNQPQHF
NA | TRBJ1-2 | TRBD1 | TRBV5-4 | TGTGCCAGCAGCTTAATAGTGGACAGGGGTGGCTACACCTTC | CASSLIVDRGGYTF
NA | TRBJ1-1 | NA | TRBV14 | TGTGCCAGCAGCCGGGTACACACTGAAGCTTTCTTT | CASSRVHTEAFF
NA | TRBJ2-3 | NA | TRBV5-6 | TGTGCCAGCAGCTTGAAGGGGGTCGATACGCAGTATTTT | CASSLKGVDTQYF
NA | TRBJ1-1 | NA | TRBV13 | TGTGCCAGCAGCTTGGGGCGGGGGAGGACTGAAGCTTTCTTT | CASSLGRGRTEAFF
once | TRBJ1-1 | NA | TRBV5-1 | TGCGCCAGCAGCTTACAGGGATGGGGCACTGAAGCTTTCTTT | CASSLQGWGTEAFF
NA | TRBJ1-1 | NA | TRBV28 | TGTGCCAGCAGTAAACAGGTGAACACTGAAGCTTTCTTT | CASSKQVNTEAFF
once | TRBJ1-5 | TRBD1 | TRBV28 | TGTGCCAGCGGGACAGCCAATCAGCCCCAGCATTTT | CASGTANQPQHF
once | TRBJ2-5 | TRBD1 | TRBV25-1 | TGTGCCAGCAGCGGGACAGGGGAGGGGGAGACCCAGTACTTC | CASSGTGEGETQYF
NA | TRBJ2-3 | TRBD2 | TRBV18 | TGTGCCAGCTCACCGACTAGCGGAGGGGATACGCAGTATTTT | CASSPTSGGDTQYF
NA | TRBJ2-7 | NA | TRBV2 | TGTGCCAGCAGTGAACAGGGCCGGAATACGGGCGAGCAGTACTTC | CASSEQGRNTGEQYF
NA | TRBJ2-7 | NA | TRBV2 | TGTGCCAGCAGTGTTGAGAGCCTTTCCTACGAGCAGTACTTC | CASSVESLSYEQYF
NA | TRBJ1-3 | NA | TRBV18 | TGTGCCAGCTCACCCGACAGGGGAAACACCATATATTTT | CASSPDRGNTIYF
NA | TRBJ1-3 | NA | TRBV18 | TGTGCCAGCTCGCCGCCTGGCCTCTCTGGAAACACCATATATTTT | CASSPPGLSGNTIYF
NA | TRBJ2-7 | NA | TRBV5-6 | TGTGCCAGCAGCTTTGGCAGCCAGACCTACGAGCAGTACTTC | CASSFGSQTYEQYF
NA | TRBJ1-1 | TRBD1 | TRBV18 | TGTGCCAGCTCACCGCTCCAGGGGGCGTATGAGAACACTGAAGCTTTCTTT | CASSPLQGAYENTEAFF
NA | TRBJ2-5 | NA | TRBV7-9 | TGTGCCAGCAGCTTTACGGGGGCCCAAGAGACCCAGTACTTC | CASSFTGAQETQYF
NA | TRBJ1-5 | NA | TRBV7-9 | TGTGCCAGCAGCCCCGGGGGGCGAAGCAATCAGCCCCAGCATTTT | CASSPGGRSNQPQHF
NA | TRBJ2-6 | TRBD1 | TRBV5-8 | TGTGCCAGCAGCCCAGGGGGTTCCTCTGGGGCCAACGTCCTGACTTTC | CASSPGGSSGANVLTF
NA | TRBJ1-4 | NA | TRBV15 | TGTGCCACCAGCAGAGATCAGGGCCGTGAAAAACTGTTTTTT | CATSRDQGREKLFF
NA | TRBJ2-7 | NA | TRBV28 | TGTGCCAGCAGTTCATCGGGGGCGGCAGTATACTCCTACGAGCAGTACTTC | CASSSSGAAVYSYEQYF
NA | TRBJ1-5 | TRBD1 | TRBV28 | TGTGCCAGCAGTTTATTGCAGGGGGTACGGCCCCAGCATTTT | CASSLLQGVRPQHF
NA | TRBJ1-5 | TRBD1 | TRBV28 | TGTGCCAGCAGAGAAATTGACAGGGACCATAGCAATCAGCCCCAGCATTTT | CASREIDRDHSNQPQHF
NA | TRBJ2-7 | NA | TRBV9 | TGTGCCAGCAGCGTAGGACCACAGACCTACGAGCAGTACTTC | CASSVGPQTYEQYF
NA | TRBJ1-2 | TRBD1 | TRBV11-2 | TGTGCCAGCAGCCCGGGGACAGACTTTAACTATGGCTACACCTTC | CASSPGTDFNYGYTF
NA | TRBJ1-1 | NA | TRBV19 | TGTGCCAGTAGTTCCCGTACACAGACAGGGAACACTGAAGCTTTCTTT | CASSSRTQTGNTEAFF
NA | TRBJ1-3 | NA | TRBV27 | TGTGCCAGCAGTTTACGTGCAGGAAATTTTGGAAACACCATATATTTT | CASSLRAGNFGNTIYF
NA | TRBJ1-2 | NA | TRBV6-6 | TGTGCCAGCCTGCGGGACGCAAGGTTCGGCTACACCTTC | CASLRDARFGYTF
NA | TRBJ2-6 | NA | TRBV25-1 | TGTGCCAGCAGTGATTTCGGACAGACCCACTCTGGGGCCAACGTCCTGACTTTC | CASSDFGQTHSGANVLTF
NA | TRBJ2-3 | TRBD2 | TRBV7-2 | TGTGCCAGCAGTCCAATGGGGCGGGGGAGCACAGATACGCAGTATTTT | CASSPMGRGSTDTQYF
few | TRBJ1-5 | NA | TRBV7-9 | TGTGCCAGCAGCCCAGAAGAAGGTCAGCCCCAGCATTTT | CASSPEEGQPQHF
NA | TRBJ2-3 | TRBD2 | TRBV7-2 | TGTGCCAGCAGCTCTGGACTAGCCCTTCTAACAGATACGCAGTATTTT | CASSSGLALLTDTQYF
NA | TRBJ2-1 | NA | TRBV30 | TGTGCCTGGAGTGTACGGGCGAGACGTCCTCTCGCGGAGCAGTTCTTC | CAWSVRARRPLAEQFF
NA | TRBJ2-1 | TRBD1 | TRBV7-3 | TGTGCCAGCAGCTTAGGGACAGGGGTCAATGAGCAGTTCTTC | CASSLGTGVNEQFF
NA | TRBJ2-3 | TRBD2 | TRBV5-1 | TGCGCCAGCAGCTTGCGGCCTAGCGGGGGCCGGGGCACAGATACGCAGTATTTT | CASSLRPSGGRGTDTQYF
NA | TRBJ2-2 | NA | TRBV6-5 | TGTGCCAGCAGCCAGGACAGAACCGGGGAGCTGTTTTTT | CASSQDRTGELFF
NA | TRBJ2-5 | NA | TRBV19 | TGTGCCAGCCGTCCCACTAGCTTGGAGACCCAGTACTTC | CASRPTSLETQYF